The entry that follows covers one T cell receptor beta chain sequence. This sample is part of a study of response to subunit inactivated influenza vaccine. CDR1 and CDR2 (germline): KGHDR, SFDVKD. CDR3 length: 16 amino acids. Trimming removed 4 bases from V and 7 bases from J; junction bases left unmatched: 8. TCRdb re-called the RT-PCR reads through MiXCR, storing one row per CDR3 protein. The sample contains roughly 700,000 distinct CDR3 sequences, 15% to 17% of which appear only once. This sequence originates from a man in his fifties or sixties who received an inactivated influenza vaccine. The chain is built from TRBV24-1 and TRBJ2-1; 11 nucleotides line up with TRBD1. Specimen: PBMCs from blood, collected 11 to 12 days after vaccination. The CDR3 spells CATSEPGTGGRNEQFF. The CDR3 DNA reads TGTGCCACCAGTGAACCCGGGACAGGGGGAAGGAATGAGCAGTTCTTC.